A selection of T cell receptor beta chains follows, all from one sample in a study of STAT5B mutations in CD4+ large granular lymphocyte leukemia. The data were produced by immunoSEQ multiplex PCR, yet TCRdb's version contains in-frame clones alone and is incomplete. The data hold around 37,000 clones, with 75% to 85% observed a single time. What was sequenced was CD4+ T cells from blood buffy coats. These receptors originate from a human donor in good health. Both conserved end residues are part of each CDR3. A D gene is named only where the DNA matches it firmly. Expanded clones get a size class; other rows say once, few or many, or leave the size out.

>TRBD2|NA|17|TRBJ2-3|TRBV7-3
CASSFEGSGSRLDTQYF
TGTGCCAGCAGCTTCGAGGGAAGCGGGAGTAGGCTAGATACGCAGTATTTT
>NA|few|13|TRBJ2-7|TRBV7-2
CASSQTSFNEQYF
TGTGCCAGCAGCCAGACTAGTTTCAACGAGCAGTACTTC
>NA|NA|13|TRBJ1-2|TRBV5-6
CASSLQTPSGYTF
TGTGCCAGCAGCCTCCAGACCCCCTCGGGTTACACCTTC
>NA|few|14|TRBJ2-6|TRBV2
CASSEWAGANVLTF
TGTGCCAGCAGTGAGTGGGCTGGGGCCAACGTCCTGACTTTC
>NA|NA|11|TRBJ2-5|TRBV5-6
CASSWEETQYF
TGTGCCAGCAGCTGGGAAGAGACCCAGTACTTC
>NA|NA|13|TRBJ1-2|TRBV7-8
CASSLGGAWGYTF
TGTGCCAGCAGCTTAGGGGGGGCATGGGGCTACACCTTC
>TRBD1|once|14|TRBJ2-5|TRBV6-6
CASSYGTGQETQYF
TGTGCCAGCAGTTACGGGACAGGGCAAGAGACCCAGTACTTC
>NA|NA|14|TRBJ1-1|TRBV5-1
CASSLNGAYTEAFF
TGCGCCAGCAGCTTGAACGGGGCTTACACTGAAGCTTTCTTT
>TRBD1|NA|15|TRBJ1-5|TRBV2
CASRGTVYSNQPQHF
TGTGCCAGCAGGGGGACAGTTTATAGCAATCAGCCCCAGCATTTT
>TRBD1|NA|18|TRBJ1-5|TRBV2
CASSQTAGQRRGNQPQHF
TGTGCCAGCAGTCAAACCGCGGGACAGAGAAGAGGCAATCAGCCCCAGCATTTT
>NA|NA|14|TRBJ2-7|TRBV5-1
CASSLDGTSYEQYF
TGCGCCAGCAGCTTGGACGGAACATCCTACGAGCAGTACTTC
>NA|NA|14|TRBJ1-1|TRBV6-1
CASSERWINTEAFF
TGTGCCAGCAGTGAAAGGTGGATTAACACTGAAGCTTTCTTT
>NA|NA|10|TRBJ2-5|TRBV20-1
CSASWETQYF
TGCAGTGCTAGTTGGGAGACCCAGTACTTC
>NA|NA|12|TRBJ1-2|TRBV6-6
CASSETGYGYTF
TGTGCCAGCAGTGAGACAGGCTATGGCTACACCTTC
>NA|NA|15|TRBJ2-4|TRBV29-1
CSVSPSGKEQNIQYF
TGCAGCGTTTCCCCTTCGGGGAAAGAACAAAACATTCAGTACTTC
>NA|NA|15|TRBJ1-5|TRBV9
CASSVAVGVNQPQHF
TGTGCCAGCAGCGTAGCTGTAGGCGTCAATCAGCCCCAGCATTTT
>TRBD2|NA|15|TRBJ2-3|TRBV5-4
CASSRLAGSTDTQYF
TGTGCCAGCAGCCGCCTAGCGGGAAGCACAGATACGCAGTATTTT
>TRBD2|few|15|TRBJ2-1|TRBV9
CASSVGSGGASEQFF
TGTGCCAGCAGCGTAGGAAGCGGGGGGGCTAGTGAGCAGTTCTTC